This TCR beta chain was observed in a study of identifying expanded T cells in peripheral blood. The method was immunoSEQ multiplex PCR; TCRdb's version includes in-frame clones alone and lacks a portion of them. This repertoire shows 120,000 or so clones, 84% found once; its top ten account for about 3.1%. The germline V gene encodes CDR1 MNHEY and CDR2 SVGAGI. Trimming left V 6 bases short and J 5 bases short, with 14 bases between. CDR3 size: 14 residues. Study findings and constraints: About 1.2 clones differed between technical replicates, versus around 15 and 18 over time. Variance in clone template counts between roughly 2-week samples significantly increased with total template count across all healthy donors.

Concerning this clone: Its antigen is unknown.

The origin of this receptor is a person aged 18 to 75 in good health. The specimen was blood. The V call is TRBV6-5, the J call TRBJ1-5, with D possibly being TRBD1 (6 bases). The CDR3 sequence is CASSPWRGDQPQHF. CDR3 bases: TGTGCCAGCAGCCCCTGGAGGGGGGATCAGCCCCAGCATTTT.